Listed below are T cell receptor beta chains from one sample, sequenced in a study of blood T cell repertoires in COVID-19. Generated by immunoSEQ multiplex PCR, the TCRdb table keeps only in-frame clones and is missing some. The table lists over 200,000 clones, over 75% of them singletons, with 1.9% in the top ten. The sample was peripheral blood. All receptors come from a man aged 35-49 years with active or convalescent COVID-19. Both conserved end residues are part of each CDR3. A D gene is named only where the DNA matches it firmly. Only some rows state a clone size, as once, few, many or a class for expanded clones.

clone size: -; D gene: TRBD2; V gene: TRBV27; J gene: TRBJ2-7; CDR3 DNA: TGTGCCACCGGAGGTCAGCGGGGCTCCTACGAGCAGTACTTC; CDR3 protein: CATGGQRGSYEQYF
clone size: -; D gene: -; V gene: TRBV18; J gene: TRBJ2-1; CDR3 DNA: TGTGCCAGCTCACCATCGTGGGGTTCAGGGGACAATGAGCAGTTCTTC; CDR3 protein: CASSPSWGSGDNEQFF
clone size: once; D gene: TRBD2; V gene: TRBV28; J gene: TRBJ2-7; CDR3 DNA: TGTGCCAGCAGTTTATCATCCCTGGCTAGCGGGGGGTTACGCTCCTACGAGCAGTACTTC; CDR3 protein: CASSLSSLASGGLRSYEQYF
clone size: -; D gene: -; V gene: TRBV6-1; J gene: TRBJ1-3; CDR3 DNA: TGTGCCAGCAGTGACCTCACAGCTGGAAACACCATATATTTT; CDR3 protein: CASSDLTAGNTIYF
clone size: -; D gene: -; V gene: TRBV5-1; J gene: TRBJ1-6; CDR3 DNA: TGCGCCAGCAGGCGGGAACAGTCACCCCTCCACTTT; CDR3 protein: CASRREQSPLHF
clone size: -; D gene: TRBD1; V gene: TRBV3-1/TRBV3-2; J gene: TRBJ2-1; CDR3 DNA: TGTGCCAGCAGCCCCCACAGGGGACAGGGAAGCTCCTACAATGAGCAGTTCTTC; CDR3 protein: CASSPHRGQGSSYNEQFF
clone size: -; D gene: TRBD2; V gene: TRBV29-1; J gene: TRBJ2-3; CDR3 DNA: TGCAGCGTTGCAACTAGCGGGAGGGGGCCAGATACGCAGTATTTT; CDR3 protein: CSVATSGRGPDTQYF
clone size: -; D gene: -; V gene: TRBV27; J gene: TRBJ1-1; CDR3 DNA: TGTGCCAGCAGTTTATCATGGAGGACTGAAGCTTTCTTT; CDR3 protein: CASSLSWRTEAFF
clone size: -; D gene: -; V gene: TRBV5-4; J gene: TRBJ1-5; CDR3 DNA: TGTGCCAGCAGCTTGGGGGGAGGTCCCGATCAGCCCCAGCATTTT; CDR3 protein: CASSLGGGPDQPQHF
clone size: -; D gene: -; V gene: TRBV5-1; J gene: TRBJ2-5; CDR3 DNA: TGCGCCAGCAGCTACCGGACAGCAAGACAAGAGACCCATTACTTC; CDR3 protein: CASSYRTARQETHYF
clone size: -; D gene: -; V gene: TRBV30; J gene: TRBJ1-4; CDR3 DNA: TGTGCCTGGAGTGTGGGCGCAGGGATTGGTGAAAAACTGTTTTTT; CDR3 protein: CAWSVGAGIGEKLFF
clone size: -; D gene: -; V gene: TRBV5-1; J gene: TRBJ2-7; CDR3 DNA: TGCGCCAGCAGCTTGGCCCTCGGCGATCCAGGAAACTACGAGCAGTACTTC; CDR3 protein: CASSLALGDPGNYEQYF
clone size: few; D gene: TRBD1; V gene: TRBV27; J gene: TRBJ1-1; CDR3 DNA: TGTGCCAGCACCAAATCCTCCTGGGGACAGGGGGCGACTGAAGCTTTCTTT; CDR3 protein: CASTKSSWGQGATEAFF
clone size: -; D gene: TRBD2; V gene: TRBV7-2; J gene: TRBJ2-7; CDR3 DNA: TGTGCCAGCAGCTTAGGACTAGCGGACTACGAGCAGTACTTC; CDR3 protein: CASSLGLADYEQYF
clone size: -; D gene: -; V gene: TRBV27; J gene: TRBJ1-5; CDR3 DNA: TGTGCCAGCAGTTTAAGAGGTGGCAATCAGCCCCAGCATTTT; CDR3 protein: CASSLRGGNQPQHF
clone size: -; D gene: TRBD1; V gene: TRBV5-6; J gene: TRBJ1-4; CDR3 DNA: TGTGCCAGCAGCCAGAGGACAGGGGAACAGTTTGAAAAACTGTTTTTT; CDR3 protein: CASSQRTGEQFEKLFF
clone size: once; D gene: -; V gene: TRBV5-4; J gene: TRBJ1-6; CDR3 DNA: TGTGCCAGCAGCTTGGCCGGAGGGTTCTATAATTCACCCCTCCACTTT; CDR3 protein: CASSLAGGFYNSPLHF
clone size: -; D gene: TRBD1; V gene: TRBV5-1; J gene: TRBJ1-2; CDR3 DNA: TGCGCCAGCAGCTCCCGGACAGGGGAGTCGTATGGCTACACCTTC; CDR3 protein: CASSSRTGESYGYTF
clone size: few; D gene: TRBD1; V gene: TRBV2; J gene: TRBJ2-2; CDR3 DNA: TGTGCCAGCGGTCGGGACAGCCGGGAGCTGTTTTTT; CDR3 protein: CASGRDSRELFF
clone size: -; D gene: -; V gene: TRBV6-4; J gene: TRBJ2-3; CDR3 DNA: TGTGCCAGCAGTGACTCGGCGGGTAGCACAGATACGCAGTATTTT; CDR3 protein: CASSDSAGSTDTQYF
clone size: -; D gene: -; V gene: TRBV29-1; J gene: TRBJ1-1; CDR3 DNA: TGCAGCGGAGGAGGGCCGGGCCCGAACACTGAAGCTTTCTTT; CDR3 protein: CSGGGPGPNTEAFF
clone size: -; D gene: -; V gene: TRBV2; J gene: TRBJ1-1; CDR3 DNA: TGTGCCAGCAGTGAACTAGAGGACACTGAAGCTTTCTTT; CDR3 protein: CASSELEDTEAFF
clone size: -; D gene: -; V gene: TRBV11-2; J gene: TRBJ2-1; CDR3 DNA: TGTGCCAGCAGCTTAGAAGGAGGAGTCTCCTACAATGAGCAGTTCTTC; CDR3 protein: CASSLEGGVSYNEQFF
clone size: -; D gene: -; V gene: TRBV20-1; J gene: TRBJ2-5; CDR3 DNA: TGCAGTGCCCTGTGTCAGACCCAGTACTTC; CDR3 protein: CSALCQTQYF
clone size: -; D gene: -; V gene: TRBV12-3/TRBV12-4; J gene: TRBJ2-6; CDR3 DNA: TGTGCCACTGACAAGTCTGGGGCCAACGTCCTGACTTTC; CDR3 protein: CATDKSGANVLTF
clone size: -; D gene: -; V gene: TRBV7-8; J gene: TRBJ2-2; CDR3 DNA: TGTGCCAGCGATCGCAGGGTAAACACCGGGGAGCTGTTTTTT; CDR3 protein: CASDRRVNTGELFF
clone size: -; D gene: TRBD2; V gene: TRBV7-7; J gene: TRBJ2-5; CDR3 DNA: TGTGCCAGCAGCACCGGACTAGCGGGGGTGAAGGAGACCCAGTACTTC; CDR3 protein: CASSTGLAGVKETQYF
clone size: -; D gene: -; V gene: TRBV7-8; J gene: TRBJ1-2; CDR3 DNA: TGTGCCAGCAGCTTAGCAAGAGGGCACTATGGCTACACCTTC; CDR3 protein: CASSLARGHYGYTF
clone size: -; D gene: -; V gene: TRBV4-1; J gene: TRBJ1-5; CDR3 DNA: TGCGCCAGCAGCGTCAGGGATAATCAGCCCCAGCATTTT; CDR3 protein: CASSVRDNQPQHF
clone size: once; D gene: -; V gene: TRBV30; J gene: TRBJ2-7; CDR3 DNA: TGTGCCTGGAGTCCCGAGTCCTCCTACGAGCAGTACTTC; CDR3 protein: CAWSPESSYEQYF
clone size: -; D gene: -; V gene: TRBV28; J gene: TRBJ2-5; CDR3 DNA: TGTGCCAGCAGTACAAACTACCACCAAGAGACCCAGTACTTC; CDR3 protein: CASSTNYHQETQYF
clone size: -; D gene: -; V gene: TRBV10-3; J gene: TRBJ1-2; CDR3 DNA: TGTGCCATCAGTGAGCCGAACACCGGCTACACCTTC; CDR3 protein: CAISEPNTGYTF
clone size: -; D gene: -; V gene: TRBV13; J gene: TRBJ2-7; CDR3 DNA: TGTGCCAGCAGCCCCCGCCAGGGCTACGAGCAGTACTTC; CDR3 protein: CASSPRQGYEQYF
clone size: -; D gene: TRBD1; V gene: TRBV7-6; J gene: TRBJ1-3; CDR3 DNA: TGTGCCAGCAGCTTGGGACAGGGAGAAGTAGGGCTCTCTGGAAACACCATATATTTT; CDR3 protein: CASSLGQGEVGLSGNTIYF
clone size: -; D gene: -; V gene: TRBV3-1/TRBV3-2; J gene: TRBJ2-2; CDR3 DNA: TGTGCCAGCAGCCGCGGACAGGGGGAGCTGTTTTTT; CDR3 protein: CASSRGQGELFF
clone size: -; D gene: TRBD1; V gene: TRBV6-6; J gene: TRBJ2-2; CDR3 DNA: TGTGCCAGCAGTCCAGATCGACAGGGGCGCCCCAGCACCGGGGAGCTGTTTTTT; CDR3 protein: CASSPDRQGRPSTGELFF
clone size: -; D gene: -; V gene: TRBV9; J gene: TRBJ2-1; CDR3 DNA: TGTGCCAGCAGCTTTAGGACAGACCTATTAGAGCAGTTCTTC; CDR3 protein: CASSFRTDLLEQFF
clone size: -; D gene: -; V gene: TRBV28; J gene: TRBJ1-6; CDR3 DNA: TGTGCCAGCAGTTTATCAAGGGGTATTGTACGATCACCCCTCCACTTT; CDR3 protein: CASSLSRGIVRSPLHF
clone size: -; D gene: -; V gene: TRBV27; J gene: TRBJ2-6; CDR3 DNA: TGTGCCAGCAGTTTCACGAGACAGATCTCTGGGGCCAACGTCCTGACTTTC; CDR3 protein: CASSFTRQISGANVLTF
clone size: -; D gene: TRBD1; V gene: TRBV30; J gene: TRBJ1-2; CDR3 DNA: TGTGCCGGCAGACAGGGAGACGGCTACACCTTC; CDR3 protein: CAGRQGDGYTF
clone size: -; D gene: -; V gene: TRBV2; J gene: TRBJ2-1; CDR3 DNA: TGTGCCAGCATCTACGGGATAGTCGATGAGCAGTTCTTC; CDR3 protein: CASIYGIVDEQFF
clone size: -; D gene: -; V gene: TRBV27; J gene: TRBJ1-2; CDR3 DNA: TGTGCCAGCAGTCTAACAGGAAACTATGGCTACACCTTC; CDR3 protein: CASSLTGNYGYTF
clone size: -; D gene: TRBD1; V gene: TRBV10-2; J gene: TRBJ2-7; CDR3 DNA: TGCGCCAGCAGTGAGGGATGGGGACAGGACTACGAGCAGTACTTC; CDR3 protein: CASSEGWGQDYEQYF
clone size: -; D gene: -; V gene: TRBV30; J gene: TRBJ2-7; CDR3 DNA: TGTGCCTGGAGCAGGGAGGCGAACGAGCAGTACTTC; CDR3 protein: CAWSREANEQYF
clone size: -; D gene: TRBD1; V gene: TRBV10-2; J gene: TRBJ1-2; CDR3 DNA: TGCGCCAGCAGTGAGGAAAGATTCATGGACAGGGGAAATTCTGGCTACACCTTC; CDR3 protein: CASSEERFMDRGNSGYTF
clone size: -; D gene: -; V gene: TRBV27; J gene: TRBJ2-5; CDR3 DNA: TGTGCCAGCAGTTCCTCGTGGAGTGAGACCCAGTACTTC; CDR3 protein: CASSSSWSETQYF